These 30 T cell receptor beta chains were all obtained from the same sample, sequenced in a study of breast tumors, draining lymph nodes, adjacent tissues. TCRdb analysed the multiplex PCR reads with MiXCR anew, one entry per CDR3 protein. Of about 20,000 distinct CDR3 sequences listed, approximately 48% are singletons. The source material was breast tumor tissue. These receptors originate from a female donor with breast cancer. Some clones in this sample may be carry-over from other donors' samples.

Concerning this clonotype itself: One end of the junction varies from germline; a read error may be responsible. The chain is built from TRBV20-1 and TRBJ2-2; the match to TRBD1 covers 12 bases. The CDR3 sequence is 14 residues long. Germline-derived CDR1 and CDR2 are DFQATT and SNEGSKA (reference sequence). The CDR3 loop is CSAMGQGATGELFF. The CDR3 bases are TGCAGTGCTATGGGACAGGGGGCCACCGGTGAGCTGTTTTTT.

This chain joins TRBV29-1 and TRBJ2-1; D not certain. The CDR3 is made up of 13 amino acids. The germline gives CDR1 SQVTM, CDR2 ANQGSEA. V dropped 5 bases and J dropped 1 base, with 9 bases sitting between them. CDR3 protein: CSVLGGSYNEQFF. The CDR3, as DNA: TGCAGCGTTTTGGGCGGATCCTACAATGAGCAGTTCTTC.

A few counts support this clonotype. The chain recombines TRBV6-5 with TRBJ1-1; D call uncertain. The CDR3 contains 17 residues. V was shortened by 1 base and J by 1 base, with 16 bases between the two germline ends. Germline V lookup: CDR1 MNHEY, CDR2 SVGAGI. The CDR3 reads CASSYWYNSGPNTEAFF. CDR3 sequence (DNA): TGTGCCAGCAGTTACTGGTACAACAGCGGACCGAACACTGAAGCTTTCTTT.

This clonotype was seen at least ten times. The rearrangement uses TRBV7-2 and TRBJ2-5; the match to TRBD1 covers 7 bases. Unmatched junction bases numbered 11, after V lost 1 base and J lost 6 bases. The germline V gene encodes CDR1 SGHTA and CDR2 FQGNSA. The CDR3 totals 16 residues. The CDR3 here is CASSLEARGRVQTQYF. Written as DNA, the CDR3 is TGTGCCAGCAGCTTAGAGGCTAGGGGGCGGGTTCAGACCCAGTACTTC.

The chain joins TRBV20-1 to TRBJ1-2, with TRBD1 as a possible D gene (5 bases). V lost 0 bases, J lost 8 bases, and 25 bases lay in between. This CDR3 region has 17 residues. The germline V gene has CDR1 DFQATT and CDR2 SNEGSKA (reference sequence). The DNA for the CDR3 is TGCAGTGCTAGAGATAGCATGCGAGACCGGGGGTCTAGAGGCTACACCTTC. It encodes CSARDSMRDRGSRGYTF.

The V call is TRBV19, the J call TRBJ2-3; a possible D gene is TRBD1 (5 bases). Trimming left V 8 bases short and J 8 bases short, with 11 bases between. CDR1 and CDR2 (germline): LNHDA, SQIVND (reference sequence). The CDR3 runs 11 residues. CDR3 in DNA: TGTGCCAGTGGACCTAGGGGTACGCAGTATTTT. This sequence encodes CASGPRGTQYF.

V is TRBV7-9 and J is TRBJ2-1; no firm D call. The CDR3 is 14 residues long. Trimming stripped 0 bases from V and 5 bases from J, with 8 bases between. Germline V gives CDR1 SEHNR, CDR2 FQNEAQ (reference sequence). CDR3 protein: CASSLASNHNEQFF. The CDR3 DNA sequence: TGTGCCAGCAGCTTAGCCAGCAACCACAATGAGCAGTTCTTC.

This clonotype was counted many times. CDR3 amino acids: CASSLVGKDTEAFF. The CDR3, as DNA: TGCGCCAGCAGCTTGGTCGGTAAGGACACTGAAGCTTTCTTT. V usage is TRBV5-1 and J usage is TRBJ1-1; D not resolved. V was cut by 0 bases and J by 3 bases, with 9 bases left in between. Germline lookup yields CDR1 SGHRS and CDR2 YFSETQ. The CDR3 loop spans 14 amino acids.

This clonotype was counted once. The conserved phenylalanine or tryptophan normally closing the CDR3 is absent here, so this likely arose from a read error. The J gene is TRBJ2-3, the V gene TRBV9; no clear D. The end of the DNA aligns better with TRBJ1-5, so the J call may be wrong. Per germline, CDR1 SGDLS and CDR2 YYNGEE. There are 13 residues in the CDR3. The CDR3 loop is CASSPRGPDTQHS. DNA for the CDR3: TGTGCCAGCAGCCCCCGCGGCCCAGATACGCAGCATTCT.

The sample holds many counts of this clonotype. This rearrangement joins TRBV6-2 or TRBV6-3 to TRBJ2-5; the D call may be TRBD1 or TRBD2 (6 bases each). Trimming cost V 3 bases and J 4 bases, with 18 bases left between them. This CDR3 region has 16 residues. The germline gives CDR1 MNHEY, CDR2 SVGEGT. The CDR3 DNA is TGTGCCAGCAGTTATGGGGGGCGACCGAGTATAGAGACCCAGTACTTC. This translates into CASSYGGRPSIETQYF.

The rearrangement uses TRBV5-1 and TRBJ1-2; D is ambiguous. Germline V gives CDR1 SGHRS, CDR2 YFSETQ. V dropped 2 bases and J dropped 4 bases, with 9 bases sitting between them. The CDR3 has 13 amino acids. The CDR3 protein is CASSFDKTYGYTF. As DNA, the CDR3 is TGCGCCAGCAGCTTCGACAAGACCTATGGCTACACCTTC.

The chain combines TRBV9 with TRBJ2-7; D perhaps matches TRBD1 (6 bases). The V end was cut by 3 bases, the J end by 1 base, with 11 bases between. The CDR3 extends over 14 amino acids. Germline V CDR1 and CDR2: SGDLS, YYNGEE. The CDR3 sequence: CASSALQGSYEQYF. Here the CDR3 DNA reads TGTGCCAGCAGCGCCTTGCAGGGGTCCTACGAGCAGTACTTC. Filled out from reference TRBV9 and TRBJ2-7, the complete variable domain reads DSGVTQTPKHLITATGQRVTLRCSPRSGDLSVYWYQQSLDQGLQFLIQYYNGEERAKGNILERFSAQQFPDLHSELNLSSLELGDSALYFCASSALQGSYEQYFGPGTRLTVT.

By proportion, this clonotype is medium-sized. This chain joins TRBV12-3 or TRBV12-4 and TRBJ2-3, with D tentatively TRBD2 (5 bases). The CDR3 extends over 17 amino acids. With 3 bases removed from V and 1 base from J, the gap between germline ends came to 17 bases. CDR3 protein: CASSFLPSGFGTDTQYF. CDR3 DNA sequence: TGTGCCAGCAGTTTCCTCCCTTCGGGGTTCGGCACAGATACGCAGTATTTT.

The rearrangement links TRBV9 to TRBJ2-7, with TRBD1 matching 7 bases. The ends lost 4 bases at V and 5 bases at J; junction bases unmatched: 9. Germline assignment: CDR1 SGDLS and CDR2 YYNGEE. The CDR3 is made up of 14 amino acids. The CDR3 nucleotides are TGTGCCAGCAGCCGTAAGGGGGCCCTACACGAGCAGTACTTC. This encodes CASSRKGALHEQYF.

In its sample, this clonotype is medium-sized. The gene calls are TRBV5-6 and TRBJ2-5; no reliable D call. Germline V gene data show CDR1 as SGHDT and CDR2 as YYEEEE. CDR3 size: 14 residues. The ends were cut back, 0 bases at V and 2 bases at J, with 8 bases in the middle. CDR3 protein: CASSLAAEQETQYF. CDR3 sequence (DNA): TGTGCCAGCAGCTTGGCGGCGGAACAAGAGACCCAGTACTTC.

This clonotype was seen ten or more times. The chain carries TRBV30 and TRBJ2-6; D is undetermined. The germline V gene encodes CDR1 GTSNPN and CDR2 SVGIG (reference sequence). The CDR3 totals 17 residues. V lost 0 bases and J 2 bases, leaving 14 bases between the germline ends. CDR3 nucleotides: TGTGCCTGGAGTGTACTGGGAAGAGGAACTGGGGCCAACGTCCTGACTTTC. It encodes CAWSVLGRGTGANVLTF.

This clonotype was seen ten or more times. A read error is possible here, since a much larger clone lies one base away. The rearrangement uses TRBV30 and TRBJ2-3; 12 bases line up with TRBD2. The V gene end was trimmed by 4 bases and the J gene end by 4 bases; junction bases not matched to a gene: 3. This CDR3 is 14 amino acids long. The germline CDR1 and CDR2 sequences are GTSNPN and SVGIG (reference sequence). The CDR3 loop is CAWTSGRGADTQYF. CDR3 coding DNA: TGTGCCTGGACTAGCGGGAGGGGGGCAGATACGCAGTATTTT.

The rearrangement joins TRBV27 to TRBJ1-5; weak D call: TRBD1 (5 bases). This CDR3 region has 13 residues. V lost 8 bases to trimming and J lost 4 bases, with 12 bases between them. Germline V gene lookup returns CDR1 MNHEY and CDR2 SMNVEV (reference sequence). The CDR3 nucleotides read TGTGCCAGCGGGACGGGAGGAAATCAGCCCCAGCATTTT. This encodes CASGTGGNQPQHF.

The chain combines TRBV20-1 with TRBJ2-1; 9 positions agree with TRBD2. CDR1 and CDR2 (germline): DFQATT, SNEGSKA (reference sequence). Trimming at V came to 6 bases and at J to 4 bases, leaving 7 bases not matched to a gene. The CDR3 is 14 amino acids. CDR3 sequence reads: CSAEGLARYNEQFF. The CDR3 DNA reads TGCAGTGCGGAAGGACTAGCGAGGTACAATGAGCAGTTCTTC.

The chain has TRBV10-2 and TRBJ2-7; 13 bases map to TRBD2. The CDR3 contains 16 residues. Germline values: CDR1 WSHSY, CDR2 SAAADI. Trimming took 0 bases from V and 4 from J; bases not matched to a gene: 3. CDR3: CASSESRTSGRYEQYF. The CDR3 DNA reads TGCGCCAGCAGTGAGTCCAGGACTAGCGGGAGATACGAGCAGTACTTC.

As to this clonotype: As the CDR3 is not closed by the conserved phenylalanine or tryptophan, this likely results from a read error. The DNA is left out, because the CDR3 cannot be placed on it with certainty; the CDR3 is given as TCRdb lists it. The chain combines TRBV29-1 with TRBJ2-7; the D call TRBD1 from the table was never checked on the DNA. The CDR3 length is 15 residues, termini included. The germline gives CDR1 SQVTM, CDR2 ANQGSEA. The CDR3: CSVFPGQGELRAVLR.

By sample fraction, this clonotype is medium-sized. This sequence joins TRBV6-1 and TRBJ2-7; 7 bases map to TRBD1. This CDR3 is built from 15 residues. Per germline, CDR1 MNHNS and CDR2 SASEGT. Trimming removed 7 bases from V and 3 bases from J; junction bases left unmatched: 12. CDR3 coding DNA: TGTGCCAGCAACGGAGGACAGGACGGAGGCTACGAGCAGTACTTC. This sequence encodes CASNGGQDGGYEQYF.

This chain joins TRBV11-3 and TRBJ2-7; 11 bases map to TRBD2. CDR3 length: 19 residues. Unmatched junction bases numbered 19, after V lost 4 bases and J lost 5 bases. Germline CDR1 SGHNT, CDR2 YENEEA. Here the CDR3 reads CASSSRVPGLAALGDEQYF. The CDR3 coding sequence is TGTGCCAGCAGCTCCAGAGTTCCGGGACTAGCGGCTCTCGGGGACGAGCAGTACTTC.

A remark on this clonotype: A read error may produce the germline difference seen at one junction end. J is TRBJ2-1 and V is TRBV28, with 7 bases matching TRBD2. The germline V gene has CDR1 MDHEN and CDR2 SYDVKM. CDR3 length: 16 residues. CDR3 in DNA: TGTGCCAGCAGTTTACACCCTAGCGGCTATTACAATGAGCAATTCTTC. As protein: CASSLHPSGYYNEQFF.

The rearrangement joins TRBV19 to TRBJ1-3; no firm D call. V was cut by 7 bases and J by 0 bases, with 13 bases left in between. CDR1 and CDR2 (germline): LNHDA, SQIVND (reference sequence). The CDR3 is 15 residues long. CDR3 region: CASIIDGSSGNTIYF. As DNA, the CDR3 is TGTGCCAGTATCATCGACGGGAGCTCTGGAAACACCATATATTTT.

Note on this clonotype: Mismatch with germline at one junction end may stem from a read error. The chain links TRBV6-2 or TRBV6-3 to TRBJ2-7; the D is unclear. The CDR3 loop spans 14 amino acids. CDR1 and CDR2 from the germline V gene are MNHEY and SVGEGT. CDR3 sequence (DNA): TGTGCCGGCAGTTATGCCAGCTCGAGCTACGAGCAGTACTTC. This translates into CAGSYASSSYEQYF.

This chain uses TRBV9 with TRBJ2-5, with 13 bases identical to TRBD2. J was trimmed by 2 bases and V by 4 bases; bases with no gene match: 2. The CDR3 length is 15 residues. From germline, CDR1 is SGDLS and CDR2 YYNGEE. The CDR3 protein is CASSPGLAGQETQYF. CDR3 DNA: TGTGCCAGCAGCCCGGGACTAGCGGGGCAAGAGACCCAGTACTTC.

A few counts support this clonotype. This could be a read error, since a much larger clone is one nucleotide away. The chain combines TRBV6-6 with TRBJ2-1, with no clear D. CDR1 is MNHNY, CDR2 SVGAGI, per germline (reference sequence). V lost 4 bases, J lost 8 bases, and 21 bases lay in between. The CDR3 sequence is 16 residues long. DNA for the CDR3: TGTGCCAGCAGTTCCTCGGGCAGGTCTAAAGTCTATGAGCAGTTCTTC. As protein: CASSSSGRSKVYEQFF.

This sequence joins TRBV29-1 and TRBJ1-1; D gene ambiguous. Germline V CDR1 and CDR2: SQVTM, ANQGSEA. V was shortened by 4 bases and J by 7 bases, with 13 bases between the two germline ends. There are 12 residues in the CDR3. CDR3 protein: CSVVSPEIEAFF. CDR3 sequence (DNA): TGCAGCGTTGTTTCCCCTGAGATTGAAGCTTTCTTT.

The chain is built from TRBV20-1 and TRBJ2-3, with 15 bases aligning to TRBD2. CDR1 and CDR2 from the germline V gene are DFQATT and SNEGSKA (reference sequence). The CDR3 length is 16 residues. V shed 6 bases, J shed 0 bases, and the junction held 4 bases outside the gene matches. The CDR3: CSAEGLAGGSTDTQYF. The CDR3 DNA reads as TGCAGTGCGGAAGGACTAGCGGGAGGGAGCACAGATACGCAGTATTTT.